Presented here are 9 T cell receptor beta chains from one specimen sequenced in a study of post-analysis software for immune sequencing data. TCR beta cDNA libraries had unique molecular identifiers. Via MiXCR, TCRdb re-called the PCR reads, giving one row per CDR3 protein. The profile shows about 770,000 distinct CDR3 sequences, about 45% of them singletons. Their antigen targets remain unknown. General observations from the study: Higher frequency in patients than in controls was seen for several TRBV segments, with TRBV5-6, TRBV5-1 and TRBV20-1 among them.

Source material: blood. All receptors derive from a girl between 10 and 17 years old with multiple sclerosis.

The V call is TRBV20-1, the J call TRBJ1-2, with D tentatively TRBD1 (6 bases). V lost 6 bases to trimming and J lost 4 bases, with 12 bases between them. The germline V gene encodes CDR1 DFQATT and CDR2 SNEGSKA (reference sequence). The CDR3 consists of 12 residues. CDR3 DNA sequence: TGCAGTGCCATCGGACAGTTCTATGGCTACACCTTC. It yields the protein CSAIGQFYGYTF.

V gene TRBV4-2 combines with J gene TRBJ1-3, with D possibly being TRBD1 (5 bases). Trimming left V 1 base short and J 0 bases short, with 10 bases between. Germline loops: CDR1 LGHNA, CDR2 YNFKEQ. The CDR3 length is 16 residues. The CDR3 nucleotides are TGTGCCAGCAGCCAAGGAGGGACCGTCTCTGGAAACACCATATATTTT. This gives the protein CASSQGGTVSGNTIYF.

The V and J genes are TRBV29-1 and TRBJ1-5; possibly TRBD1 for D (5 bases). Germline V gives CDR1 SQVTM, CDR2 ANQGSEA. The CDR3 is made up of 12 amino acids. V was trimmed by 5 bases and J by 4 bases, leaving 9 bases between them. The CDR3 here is CSVQGPNQPQHF. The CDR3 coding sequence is TGCAGCGTTCAGGGCCCTAATCAGCCCCAGCATTTT. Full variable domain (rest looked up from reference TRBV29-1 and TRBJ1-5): SAVISQKPSRDICQRGTSLTIQCQVDSQVTMMFWYRQQPGQSLTLIATANQGSEATYESGFVIDKFPISRPNLTFSTLTVSNMSPEDSSIYLCSVQGPNQPQHFGDGTRLSIL.

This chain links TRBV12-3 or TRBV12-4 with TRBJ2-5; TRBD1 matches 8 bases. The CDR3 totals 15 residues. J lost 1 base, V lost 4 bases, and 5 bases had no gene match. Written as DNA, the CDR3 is TGTGCCAGCAGTTCCCTACAGGGGGTCCAAGAGACCCAGTACTTC. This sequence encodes CASSSLQGVQETQYF.

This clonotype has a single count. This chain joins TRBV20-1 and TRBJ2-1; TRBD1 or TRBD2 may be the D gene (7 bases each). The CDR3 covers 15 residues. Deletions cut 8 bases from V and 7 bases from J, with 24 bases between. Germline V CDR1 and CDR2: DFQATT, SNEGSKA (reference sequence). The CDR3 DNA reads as TGCAGTTCTTTAGCTACCCAGGGGGGGTTTAATGAGCAGTTCTTC. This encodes CSSLATQGGFNEQFF.

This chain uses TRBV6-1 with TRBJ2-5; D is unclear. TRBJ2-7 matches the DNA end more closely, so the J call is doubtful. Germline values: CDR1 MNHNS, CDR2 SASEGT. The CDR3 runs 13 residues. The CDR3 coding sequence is TGTGCCAGCAGTGAAGCGGTCAGACACGAGCAGTACTTC. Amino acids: CASSEAVRHEQYF.

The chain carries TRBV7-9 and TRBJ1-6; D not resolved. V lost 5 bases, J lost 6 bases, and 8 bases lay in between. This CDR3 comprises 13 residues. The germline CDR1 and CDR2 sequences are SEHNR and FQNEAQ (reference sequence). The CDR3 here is CASSPAGNSPLHF. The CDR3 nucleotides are TGTGCCAGCAGCCCAGCGGGTAATTCACCCCTCCACTTT.

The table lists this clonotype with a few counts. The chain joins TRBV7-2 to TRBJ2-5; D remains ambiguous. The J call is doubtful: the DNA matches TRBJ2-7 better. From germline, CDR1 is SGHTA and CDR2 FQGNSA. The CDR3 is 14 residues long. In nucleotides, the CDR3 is TGTGCCAGCAGCTTTACGTCGCAGGCCTACGAGCAGTACTTC. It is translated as CASSFTSQAYEQYF.

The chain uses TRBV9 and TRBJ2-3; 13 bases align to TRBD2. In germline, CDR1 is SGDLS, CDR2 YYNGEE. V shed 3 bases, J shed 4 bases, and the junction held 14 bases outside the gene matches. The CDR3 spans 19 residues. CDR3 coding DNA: TGTGCCAGCAGCGGAGGCCTCCAGACTAGCGGGAGGCCCGCAGATACGCAGTATTTT. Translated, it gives CASSGGLQTSGRPADTQYF.